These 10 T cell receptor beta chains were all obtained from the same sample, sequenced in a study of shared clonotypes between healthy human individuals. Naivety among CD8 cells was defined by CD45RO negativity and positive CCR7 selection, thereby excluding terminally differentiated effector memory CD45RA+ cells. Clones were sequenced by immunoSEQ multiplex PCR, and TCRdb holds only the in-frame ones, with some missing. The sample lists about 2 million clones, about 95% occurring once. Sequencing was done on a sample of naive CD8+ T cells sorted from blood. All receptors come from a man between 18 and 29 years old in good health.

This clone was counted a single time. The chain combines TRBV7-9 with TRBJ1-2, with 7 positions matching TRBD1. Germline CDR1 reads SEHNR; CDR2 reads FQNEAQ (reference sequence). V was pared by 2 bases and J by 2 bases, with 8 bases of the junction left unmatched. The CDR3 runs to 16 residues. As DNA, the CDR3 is TGTGCCAGCAGCTTAAATGGACAGGACTTAAACTATGGCTACACCTTC. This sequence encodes CASSLNGQDLNYGYTF.

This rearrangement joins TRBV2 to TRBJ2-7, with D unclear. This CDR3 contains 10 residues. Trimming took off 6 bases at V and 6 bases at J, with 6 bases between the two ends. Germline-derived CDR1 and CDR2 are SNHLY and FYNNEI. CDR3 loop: CASRSTEQYF. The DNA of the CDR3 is TGTGCCAGCAGGAGTACCGAGCAGTACTTC. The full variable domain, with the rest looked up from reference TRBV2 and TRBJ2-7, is EPEVTQTPSHQVTQMGQEVILRCVPISNHLYFYWYRQILGQKVEFLVSFYNNEISEKSEIFDDQFSVERPDGSNFTLKIRSTKLEDSAMYFCASRSTEQYFGPGTRLTVT.

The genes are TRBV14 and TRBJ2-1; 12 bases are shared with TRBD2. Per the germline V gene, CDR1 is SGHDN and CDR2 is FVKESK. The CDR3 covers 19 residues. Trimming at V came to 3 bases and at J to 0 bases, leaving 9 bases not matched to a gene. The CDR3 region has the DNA TGTGCCAGCAGCCAGTCAGTGACTAGCGGGGGTAGCTCCTACAATGAGCAGTTCTTC. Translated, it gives CASSQSVTSGGSSYNEQFF.

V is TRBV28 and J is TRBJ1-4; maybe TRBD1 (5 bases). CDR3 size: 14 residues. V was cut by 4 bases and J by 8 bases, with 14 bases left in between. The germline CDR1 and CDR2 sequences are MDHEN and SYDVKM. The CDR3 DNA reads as TGTGCCAGCAGTTCTACTTACAGGAGGGAAAAACTGTTTTTT. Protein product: CASSSTYRREKLFF.

The CDR3 bases are TGCGCCAGCAGCCCCCCGGGGGGGAGAGAGCAGTTCTTC. It yields the protein CASSPPGGREQFF. This chain uses TRBV4-3 with TRBJ2-1, with 8 bases lining up with TRBD2. The V segment lost 4 bases and the J segment 10 bases; nucleotides outside the gene matches: 6. From germline, CDR1 is LGHNA and CDR2 YSLEER. This CDR3 is 13 amino acids long.

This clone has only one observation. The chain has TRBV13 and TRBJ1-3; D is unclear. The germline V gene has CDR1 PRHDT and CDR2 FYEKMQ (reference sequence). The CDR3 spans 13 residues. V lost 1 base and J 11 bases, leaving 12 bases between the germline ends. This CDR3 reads CASSLAADAAIYF. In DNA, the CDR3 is TGTGCCAGCAGCTTAGCGGCCGACGCCGCCATATATTTT.

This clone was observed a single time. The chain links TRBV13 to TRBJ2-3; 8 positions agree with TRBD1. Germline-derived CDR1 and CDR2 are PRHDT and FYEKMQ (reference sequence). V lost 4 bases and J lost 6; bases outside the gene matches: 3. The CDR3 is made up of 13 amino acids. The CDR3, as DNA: TGTGCCAGCAGCTGGGACAGGATGGATACGCAGTATTTT. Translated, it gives CASSWDRMDTQYF.

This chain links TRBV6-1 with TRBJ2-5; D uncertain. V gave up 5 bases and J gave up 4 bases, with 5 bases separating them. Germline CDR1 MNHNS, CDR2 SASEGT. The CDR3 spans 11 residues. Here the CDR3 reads CASSYLETQYF. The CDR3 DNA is TGTGCCAGCAGTTATTTAGAGACCCAGTACTTC.

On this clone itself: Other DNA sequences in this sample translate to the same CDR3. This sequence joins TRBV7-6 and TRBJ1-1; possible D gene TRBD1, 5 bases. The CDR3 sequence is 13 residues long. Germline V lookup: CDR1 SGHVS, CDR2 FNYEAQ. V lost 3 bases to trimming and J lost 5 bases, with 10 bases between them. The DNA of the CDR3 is TGTGCCAGCAGCTTGGGTTGGGGGACTGAAGCTTTCTTT. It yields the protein CASSLGWGTEAFF.

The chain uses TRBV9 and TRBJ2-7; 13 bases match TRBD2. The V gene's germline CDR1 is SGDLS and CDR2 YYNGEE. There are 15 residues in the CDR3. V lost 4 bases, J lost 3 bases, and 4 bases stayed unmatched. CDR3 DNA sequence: TGTGCCAGCAGCCCTACTAGCGGGGGGGTCTACGAGCAGTACTTC. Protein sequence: CASSPTSGGVYEQYF.